This T cell receptor (beta chain) was profiled in a study of T cells in Graves' hyperthyroidism and ophthalmopathy. Whole-study findings and limits: Blood also contained most expanded thyroid clonotypes above 0.001. Stable hyperthyroidism was told apart from ophthalmopathy by a model built on 13 V-J features.

The investigators amplified TCR beta CDR3 regions from RNA transcripts. When the TCR CDR3 underwent first-round RT-PCR, the HTBI primer set was used. TCRdb fed the multiplex PCR reads into MiXCR, producing one record per CDR3 protein. The table lists 600,000 or so distinct CDR3 sequences, 40% to 55% of them singletons. This clonotype has more than one count but fewer than ten. Its specificity is unknown. The sequence derives from a woman aged 18 to 35 with Graves' hyperthyroidism. The sample consisted of peripheral blood or thyroid tissue (not recorded which).

CDR3 DNA sequence: TGCGCCAGCAGCTTGGCACGCACGAACACTGAAGCTTTCTTT. Its translation: CASSLARTNTEAFF. This chain uses TRBV5-1 with TRBJ1-1; D uncertain. Trimming removed 0 bases at V and 1 base at J, with 7 bases between. Germline V gene data show CDR1 as SGHRS and CDR2 as YFSETQ. This CDR3 region has 14 residues.